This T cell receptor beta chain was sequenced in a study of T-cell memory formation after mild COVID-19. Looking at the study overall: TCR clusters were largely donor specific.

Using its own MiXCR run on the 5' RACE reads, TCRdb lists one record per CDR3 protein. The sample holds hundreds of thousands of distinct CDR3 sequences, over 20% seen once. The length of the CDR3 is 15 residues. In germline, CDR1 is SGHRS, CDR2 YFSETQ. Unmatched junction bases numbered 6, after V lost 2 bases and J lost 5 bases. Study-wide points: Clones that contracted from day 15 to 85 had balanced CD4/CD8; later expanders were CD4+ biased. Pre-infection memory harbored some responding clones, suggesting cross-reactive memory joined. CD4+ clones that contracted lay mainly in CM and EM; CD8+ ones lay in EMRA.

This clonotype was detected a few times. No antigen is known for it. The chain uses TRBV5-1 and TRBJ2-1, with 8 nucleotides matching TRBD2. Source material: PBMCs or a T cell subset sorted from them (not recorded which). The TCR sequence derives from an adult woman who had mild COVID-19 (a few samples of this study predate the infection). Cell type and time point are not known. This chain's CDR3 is CASSFKTGGNNEQFF. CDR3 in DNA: TGCGCCAGCAGCTTTAAGACGGGGGGGAACAATGAGCAGTTCTTC. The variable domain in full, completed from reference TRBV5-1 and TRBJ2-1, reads KAGVTQTPRYLIKTRGQQVTLSCSPISGHRSVSWYQQTPGQGLQFLFEYFSETQRNKGNFPGRFSGRQFSNSRSEMNVSTLELGDSALYLCASSFKTGGNNEQFFGPGTRLTVL.